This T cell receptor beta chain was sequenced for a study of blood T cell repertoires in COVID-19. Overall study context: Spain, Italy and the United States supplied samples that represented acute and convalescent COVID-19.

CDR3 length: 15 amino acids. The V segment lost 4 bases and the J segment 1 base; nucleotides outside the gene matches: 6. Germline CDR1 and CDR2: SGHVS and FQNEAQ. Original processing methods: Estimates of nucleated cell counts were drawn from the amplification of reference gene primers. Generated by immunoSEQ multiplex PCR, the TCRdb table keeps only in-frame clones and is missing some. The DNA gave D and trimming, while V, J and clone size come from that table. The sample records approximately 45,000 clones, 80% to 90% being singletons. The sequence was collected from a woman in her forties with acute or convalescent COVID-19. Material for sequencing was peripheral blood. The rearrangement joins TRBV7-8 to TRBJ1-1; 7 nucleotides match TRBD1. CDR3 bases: TGTGCCAGCAGCTCCCACAGGGGTTCGAACACTGAAGCTTTCTTT. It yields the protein CASSSHRGSNTEAFF.